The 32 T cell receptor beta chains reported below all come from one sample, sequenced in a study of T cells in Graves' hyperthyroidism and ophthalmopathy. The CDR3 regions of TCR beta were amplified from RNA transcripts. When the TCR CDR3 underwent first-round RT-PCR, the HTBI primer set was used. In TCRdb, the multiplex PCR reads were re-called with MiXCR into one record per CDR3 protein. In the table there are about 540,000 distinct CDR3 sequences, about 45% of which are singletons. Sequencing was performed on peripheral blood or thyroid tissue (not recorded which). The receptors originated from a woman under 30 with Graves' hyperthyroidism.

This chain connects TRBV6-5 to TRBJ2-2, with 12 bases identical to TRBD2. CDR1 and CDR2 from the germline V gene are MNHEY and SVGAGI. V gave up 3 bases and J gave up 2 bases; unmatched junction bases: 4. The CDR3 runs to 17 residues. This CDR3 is CASSYPSGRANTGELFF. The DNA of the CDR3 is TGTGCCAGCAGTTATCCTAGCGGGAGGGCCAACACCGGGGAGCTGTTTTTT.

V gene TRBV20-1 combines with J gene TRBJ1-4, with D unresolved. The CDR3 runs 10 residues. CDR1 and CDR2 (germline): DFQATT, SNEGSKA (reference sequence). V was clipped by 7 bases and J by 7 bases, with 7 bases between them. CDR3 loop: CSVLAEKLFF. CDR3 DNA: TGCAGTGTCCTGGCTGAAAAACTGTTTTTT.

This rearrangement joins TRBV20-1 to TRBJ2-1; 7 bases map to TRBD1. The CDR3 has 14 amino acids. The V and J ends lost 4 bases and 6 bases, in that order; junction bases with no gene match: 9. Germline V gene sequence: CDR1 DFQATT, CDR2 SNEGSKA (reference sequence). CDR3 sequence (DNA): TGCAGTGCTAAGGGGAAAGGGGGCTTCAATGAGCAGTTCTTC. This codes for CSAKGKGGFNEQFF.

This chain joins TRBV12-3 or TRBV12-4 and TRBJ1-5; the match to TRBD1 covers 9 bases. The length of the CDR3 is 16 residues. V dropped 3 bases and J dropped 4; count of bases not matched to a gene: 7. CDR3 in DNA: TGTGCCAGCAGTTTTGGGACAGGGCAAGGGAATCAGCCCCAGCATTTT. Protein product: CASSFGTGQGNQPQHF.

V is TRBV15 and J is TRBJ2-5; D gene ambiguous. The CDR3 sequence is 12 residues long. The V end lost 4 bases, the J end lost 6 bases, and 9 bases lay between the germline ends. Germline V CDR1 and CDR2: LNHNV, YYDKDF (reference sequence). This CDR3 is CATSTAGQTQYF. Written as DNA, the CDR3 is TGTGCCACCAGCACCGCTGGTCAGACCCAGTACTTC.

The CDR3 here is CALLGTTQYF. The CDR3 coding sequence is TGTGCCCTATTGGGAACGACCCAGTACTTC. The genes are TRBV7-2 and TRBJ2-5, with D hard to call. CDR1 is SGHTA and CDR2 is FQGNSA in the germline V gene. The CDR3 is 10 residues long. Trimming removed 11 bases at V and 7 bases at J, with 11 bases between.

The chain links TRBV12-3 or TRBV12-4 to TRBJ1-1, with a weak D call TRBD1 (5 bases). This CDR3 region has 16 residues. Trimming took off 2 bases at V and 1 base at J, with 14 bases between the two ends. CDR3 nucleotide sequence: TGTGCCAGCAGTTTAACCCAGGACACACGGAACACTGAAGCTTTCTTT. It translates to CASSLTQDTRNTEAFF.

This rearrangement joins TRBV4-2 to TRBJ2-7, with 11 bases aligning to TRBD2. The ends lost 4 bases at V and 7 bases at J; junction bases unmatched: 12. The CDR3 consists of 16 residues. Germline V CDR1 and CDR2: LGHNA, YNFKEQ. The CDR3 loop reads CASSLGGLAGGREQYF. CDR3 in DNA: TGTGCCAGCAGCCTCGGCGGTCTAGCGGGAGGAAGGGAGCAGTACTTC.

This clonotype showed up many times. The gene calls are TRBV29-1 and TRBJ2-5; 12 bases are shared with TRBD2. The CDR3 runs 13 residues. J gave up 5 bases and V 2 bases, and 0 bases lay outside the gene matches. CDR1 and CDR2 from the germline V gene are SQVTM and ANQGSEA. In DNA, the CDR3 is TGCAGCGTTGAACTAGCGGGAGGGGAGACCCAGTACTTC. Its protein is CSVELAGGETQYF.

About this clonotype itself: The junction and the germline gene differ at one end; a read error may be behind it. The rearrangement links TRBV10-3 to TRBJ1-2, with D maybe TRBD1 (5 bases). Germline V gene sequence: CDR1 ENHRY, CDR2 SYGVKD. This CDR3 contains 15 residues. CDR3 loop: CASSGGIGWSGGYTF. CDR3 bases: TGTGCCAGCAGTGGGGGAATCGGTTGGTCGGGTGGCTACACCTTC.

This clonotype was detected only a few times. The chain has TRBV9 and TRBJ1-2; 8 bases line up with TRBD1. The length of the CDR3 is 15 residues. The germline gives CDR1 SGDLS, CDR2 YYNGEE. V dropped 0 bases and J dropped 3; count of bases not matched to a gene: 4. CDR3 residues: CASSVAQGADYGYTF. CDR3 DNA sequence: TGTGCCAGCAGCGTAGCTCAGGGGGCCGACTATGGCTACACCTTC.

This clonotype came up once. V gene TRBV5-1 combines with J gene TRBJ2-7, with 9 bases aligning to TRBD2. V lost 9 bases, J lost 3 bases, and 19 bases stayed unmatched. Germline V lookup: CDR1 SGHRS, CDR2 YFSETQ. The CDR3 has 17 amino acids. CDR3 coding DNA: TGCGCCACCGCCCCGCATCCGGCTAGCGGGGAGTTCTACGAGCAGTACTTC. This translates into CATAPHPASGEFYEQYF.

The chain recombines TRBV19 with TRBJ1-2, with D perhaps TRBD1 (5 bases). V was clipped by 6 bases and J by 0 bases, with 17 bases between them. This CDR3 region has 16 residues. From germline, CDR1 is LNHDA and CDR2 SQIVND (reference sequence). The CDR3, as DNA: TGTGCCAGTAGGCTCGGGACGTACTCCTCTAACTATGGCTACACCTTC. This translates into CASRLGTYSSNYGYTF.

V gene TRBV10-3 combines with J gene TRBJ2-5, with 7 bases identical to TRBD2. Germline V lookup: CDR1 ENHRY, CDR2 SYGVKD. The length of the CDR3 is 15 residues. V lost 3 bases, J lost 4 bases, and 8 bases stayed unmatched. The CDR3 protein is CAISDGGRGAETQYF. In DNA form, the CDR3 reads TGTGCCATCAGTGACGGCGGGAGAGGGGCAGAGACCCAGTACTTC.

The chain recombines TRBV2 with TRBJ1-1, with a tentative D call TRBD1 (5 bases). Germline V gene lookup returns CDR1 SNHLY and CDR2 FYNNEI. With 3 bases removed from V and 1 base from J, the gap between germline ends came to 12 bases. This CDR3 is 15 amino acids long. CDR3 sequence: CASSDYRQTNTEAFF. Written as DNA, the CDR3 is TGTGCCAGCAGTGATTACCGACAGACGAACACTGAAGCTTTCTTT.

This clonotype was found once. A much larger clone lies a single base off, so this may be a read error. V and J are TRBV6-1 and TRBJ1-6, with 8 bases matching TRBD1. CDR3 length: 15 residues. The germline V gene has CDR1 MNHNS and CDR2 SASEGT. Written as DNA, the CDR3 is TGTGCCATCAGTGAAGCAACAGGGGGAAATTCACCCCTCCACTTT. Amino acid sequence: CAISEATGGNSPLHF.

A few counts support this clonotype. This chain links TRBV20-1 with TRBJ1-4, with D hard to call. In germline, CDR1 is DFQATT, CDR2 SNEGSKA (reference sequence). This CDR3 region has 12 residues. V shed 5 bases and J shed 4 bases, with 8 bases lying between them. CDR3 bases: TGCAGTGCTCGCACACATAATGAAAAACTGTTTTTT. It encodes CSARTHNEKLFF.

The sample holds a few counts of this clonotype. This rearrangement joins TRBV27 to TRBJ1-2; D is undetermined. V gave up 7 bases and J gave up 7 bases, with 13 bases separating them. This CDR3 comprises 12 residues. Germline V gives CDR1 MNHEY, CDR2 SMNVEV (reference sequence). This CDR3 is CASKGPIAGYTF. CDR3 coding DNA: TGTGCCAGCAAAGGACCTATCGCTGGCTACACCTTC.

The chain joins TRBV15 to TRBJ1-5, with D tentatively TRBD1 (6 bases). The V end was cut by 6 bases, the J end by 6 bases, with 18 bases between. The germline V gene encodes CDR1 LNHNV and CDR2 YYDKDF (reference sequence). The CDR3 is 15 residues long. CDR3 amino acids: CATSGDTGLLQPQHF. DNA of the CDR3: TGTGCCACCAGTGGGGATACAGGGTTACTTCAGCCCCAGCATTTT.

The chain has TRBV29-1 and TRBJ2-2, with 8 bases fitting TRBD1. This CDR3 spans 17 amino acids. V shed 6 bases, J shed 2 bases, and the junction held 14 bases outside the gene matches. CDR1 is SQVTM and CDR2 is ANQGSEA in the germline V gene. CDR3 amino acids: CSVGYRTGSGNTGELFF. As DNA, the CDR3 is TGCAGCGTCGGCTACAGGACAGGGTCGGGAAACACCGGGGAGCTGTTTTTT.

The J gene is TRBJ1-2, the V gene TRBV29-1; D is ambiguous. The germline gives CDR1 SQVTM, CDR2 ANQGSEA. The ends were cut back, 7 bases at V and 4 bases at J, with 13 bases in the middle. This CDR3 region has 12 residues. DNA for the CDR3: TGCAGCGGCGGACGGAAGGGCTATGGCTACACCTTC. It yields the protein CSGGRKGYGYTF.

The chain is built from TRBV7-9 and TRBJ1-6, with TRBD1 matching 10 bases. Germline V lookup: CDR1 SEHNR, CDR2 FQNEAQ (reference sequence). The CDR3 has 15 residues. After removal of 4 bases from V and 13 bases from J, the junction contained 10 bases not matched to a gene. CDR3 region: CASSSPGQGGSPLHF. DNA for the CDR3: TGTGCCAGCAGCTCCCCTGGACAGGGGGGATCCCCCCTCCACTTT.

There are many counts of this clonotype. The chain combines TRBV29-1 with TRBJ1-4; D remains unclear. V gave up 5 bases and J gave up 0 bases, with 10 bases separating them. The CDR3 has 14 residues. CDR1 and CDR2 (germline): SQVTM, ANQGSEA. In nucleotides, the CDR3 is TGCAGCGTTTCAGACACAACAACTAATGAAAAACTGTTTTTT. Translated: CSVSDTTTNEKLFF.

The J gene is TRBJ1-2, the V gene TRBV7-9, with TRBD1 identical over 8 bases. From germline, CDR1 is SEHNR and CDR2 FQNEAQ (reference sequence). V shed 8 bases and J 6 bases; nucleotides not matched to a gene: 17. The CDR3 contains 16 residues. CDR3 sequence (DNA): TGTGCCAGCGGAGCAACATACTTGGACAGGGCTAATGGCTACACCTTC. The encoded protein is CASGATYLDRANGYTF.

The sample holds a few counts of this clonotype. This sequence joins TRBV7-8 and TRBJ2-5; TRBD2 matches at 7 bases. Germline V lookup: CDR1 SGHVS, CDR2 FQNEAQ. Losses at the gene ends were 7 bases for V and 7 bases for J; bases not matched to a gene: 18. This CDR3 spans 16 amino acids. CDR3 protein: CASTLGRAADRATQYF. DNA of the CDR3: TGTGCCAGCACCCTTGGGAGGGCGGCGGACCGGGCGACCCAGTACTTC.

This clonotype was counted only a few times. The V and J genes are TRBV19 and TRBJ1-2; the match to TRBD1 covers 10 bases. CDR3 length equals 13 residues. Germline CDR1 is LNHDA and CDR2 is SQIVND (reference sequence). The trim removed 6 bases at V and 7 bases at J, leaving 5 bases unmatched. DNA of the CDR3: TGTGCCAGTAGACCCGGGACAGGGGTTGGCTACACCTTC. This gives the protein CASRPGTGVGYTF. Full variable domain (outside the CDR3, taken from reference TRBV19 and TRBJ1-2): DGGITQSPKYLFRKEGQNVTLSCEQNLNHDAMYWYRQDPGQGLRLIYYSQIVNDFQKGDIAEGYSVSREKKESFPLTVTSAQKNPTAFYLCASRPGTGVGYTFGSGTRLTVV.

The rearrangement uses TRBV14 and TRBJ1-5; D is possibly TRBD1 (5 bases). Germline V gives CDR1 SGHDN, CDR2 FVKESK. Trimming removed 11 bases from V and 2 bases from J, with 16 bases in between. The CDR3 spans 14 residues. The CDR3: CAWSALQGNQPQHF. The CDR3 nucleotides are TGTGCCTGGAGTGCGCTACAGGGCAATCAGCCCCAGCATTTT.

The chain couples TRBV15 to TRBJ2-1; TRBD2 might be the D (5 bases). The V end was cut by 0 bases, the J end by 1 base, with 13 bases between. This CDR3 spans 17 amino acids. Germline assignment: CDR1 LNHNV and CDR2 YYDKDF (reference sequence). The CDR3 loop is CATSRDRTSQSYNEQFF. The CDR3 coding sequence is TGTGCCACCAGCAGAGACAGGACTTCGCAATCCTACAATGAGCAGTTCTTC.

The CDR3 DNA reads TGTGCCAGCAGTGAGACGACAGTCGGGGCGGAGTATGGCTACACCTTC. Protein product: CASSETTVGAEYGYTF. This sequence joins TRBV2 and TRBJ1-2, with D perhaps TRBD1 (5 bases). V lost 3 bases to trimming and J lost 5 bases, with 19 bases between them. This CDR3 is 16 amino acids long. CDR1 and CDR2 from the germline V gene are SNHLY and FYNNEI.

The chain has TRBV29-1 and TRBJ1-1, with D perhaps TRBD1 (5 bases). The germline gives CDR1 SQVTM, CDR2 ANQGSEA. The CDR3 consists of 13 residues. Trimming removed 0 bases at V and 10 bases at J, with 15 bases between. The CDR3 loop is CSVEDGATRGAFF. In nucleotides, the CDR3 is TGCAGCGTTGAAGATGGGGCAACAAGGGGAGCTTTCTTT. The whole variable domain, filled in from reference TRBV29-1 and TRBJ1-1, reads SAVISQKPSRDICQRGTSLTIQCQVDSQVTMMFWYRQQPGQSLTLIATANQGSEATYESGFVIDKFPISRPNLTFSTLTVSNMSPEDSSIYLCSVEDGATRGAFFGQGTRLTVV.

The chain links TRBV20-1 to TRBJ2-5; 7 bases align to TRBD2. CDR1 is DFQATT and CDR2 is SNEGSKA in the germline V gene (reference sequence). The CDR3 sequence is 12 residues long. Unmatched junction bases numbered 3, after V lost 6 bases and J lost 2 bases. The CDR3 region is CSAYGGQETQYF. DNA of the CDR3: TGCAGTGCATACGGGGGGCAAGAGACCCAGTACTTC.

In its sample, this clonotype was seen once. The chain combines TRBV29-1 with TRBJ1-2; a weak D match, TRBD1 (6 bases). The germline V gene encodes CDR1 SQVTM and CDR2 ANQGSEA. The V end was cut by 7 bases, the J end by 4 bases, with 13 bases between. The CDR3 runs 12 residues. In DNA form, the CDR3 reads TGCAGCGGTGGGGGGGCTGGCTATGGCTACACCTTC. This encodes CSGGGAGYGYTF.